This T cell receptor beta chain was found in a study of identical twins. The study, taken as a whole, reports: Invariant cells of the MAIT and iNKT types might have partly distorted the zero-insertion analyses.

For this clonotype: As yet, its antigen is unknown.

All of the donors were Caucasians in good health. CDR1 and CDR2 from the germline V gene are MNHEY and SVGAGI. The CDR3 covers 15 residues. Deletions cut 2 bases from V and 1 base from J, with 12 bases between. TCRdb itself ran the 5' RACE reads through MiXCR, one entry per CDR3 protein. The sample yields 450,000 or so distinct CDR3 sequences, 20% to 25% seen once. The same sample was also studied in work on T cells expressing NK-cell markers. According to that study: For about 6 donors, the dominant NKG2C+ clonotypes made up about 1.0-8% of their CD8+ T cells.

The gene calls are TRBV6-5 and TRBJ2-7, with D perhaps matching TRBD2 (6 bases). The material sequenced was CD4+ T cells sorted from blood. The TCR comes from a woman aged 18 to 35 in good health. The CDR3 nucleotides read TGTGCCAGCAGTTACCTAGCCGGGACTTCCTACGAGCAGTACTTC. This sequence encodes CASSYLAGTSYEQYF.